This note documents a single T cell receptor beta chain sequence. The antigen remains unidentified. The PCR was carried out with 60 Vbeta primers and 13 Jbeta primers. Assay used: immunoSEQ multiplex PCR; TCRdb lists only in-frame clones, some missing. The sample records over 150,000 clones, roughly 79% being singletons. The data originate from a study of cytomegalovirus exposure and HLA in healthy donors. Study at large: Within the Caucasian-associated ancestry cluster were roughly 81% of the roughly 400 genotyped donors.

Germline V gene sequence: CDR1 PRHDT, CDR2 FYEKMQ (reference sequence). The CDR3 runs 14 residues. The J segment lost 5 bases and the V segment lost 0 bases, leaving 2 bases of the junction unmatched. Study-level points and caveats: Later on, an analysis tied over 15,000 TCR beta sequences to HLA alleles at 0.05 false discovery rate. Certain indistinguishable V segments, among them TRBV6-2 and TRBV6-3, were excluded. There were reportedly fewer N-insertions in an Asian-associated ancestry cluster than the roughly 670-donor mean, in a later analysis.

The chain carries TRBV13 and TRBJ1-2; TRBD1 matches at 8 bases. Sequenced material: PBMCs. The TCR sequence derives from a woman in her 50s in good health and CMV-seropositive. The CDR3 DNA reads as TGTGCCAGCAGCTTAGGGACAGGGGATTATGGCTACACCTTC. Its protein product is CASSLGTGDYGYTF.